Below, 24 T cell receptor beta chains from the same sample are listed, as sequenced in a study of T cells in Graves' hyperthyroidism and ophthalmopathy. RNA transcripts provided the source from which TCR beta CDR3 regions were amplified. When the TCR CDR3 underwent first-round RT-PCR, the HTBI primer set was used. TCRdb re-called the multiplex PCR reads with MiXCR, one entry per CDR3 protein. The sample has around 580,000 distinct CDR3 sequences, around 17% seen once. Sequenced material: blood. The receptors come from a woman in her late teens or twenties with Graves' hyperthyroidism.

This clonotype was counted many times. The chain carries TRBV20-1 and TRBJ1-1; D not resolved. The ends were cut back, 6 bases at V and 7 bases at J, with 3 bases in the middle. CDR1 DFQATT and CDR2 SNEGSKA come from the germline V gene (reference sequence). There are 8 residues in the CDR3. The CDR3 DNA follows: TGCAGTGCGAATGAAGCTTTCTTT. It codes for CSANEAFF.

This chain links TRBV5-5 with TRBJ1-5; D possibly corresponds to TRBD1 (5 bases). V lost 2 bases and J lost 0, with 12 bases in between. The CDR3 consists of 16 residues. Per the germline V gene, CDR1 is SGHKS and CDR2 is YYEKEE (reference sequence). The CDR3 region has the DNA TGTGCCAGCAGCTTCCGGGGGGTAGGTAGCAATCAGCCCCAGCATTTT. It yields the protein CASSFRGVGSNQPQHF.

This clonotype was detected many times. The rearrangement uses TRBV11-1 and TRBJ2-3; D possibly corresponds to TRBD2 (6 bases). V gave up 4 bases and J gave up 6 bases, with 20 bases separating them. Germline-derived CDR1 and CDR2 are SGHAT and FQDESV (reference sequence). This CDR3 spans 16 amino acids. CDR3 loop: CASSSIPGLRPDTQYF. The CDR3, as DNA: TGTGCCAGCAGCTCTATCCCCGGACTACGCCCCGATACGCAGTATTTT.

This clonotype has ten or more counts. The chain combines TRBV24-1 with TRBJ1-5, with D possibly matching TRBD1 (5 bases). This CDR3 spans 15 amino acids. The V gene lost 3 bases and the J gene lost 2 bases, with 10 bases spanning the gap. CDR1 and CDR2 (germline): KGHDR, SFDVKD. CDR3 bases: TGTGCCACCAGTGATCCGGGGCATGGCAATCAGCCCCAGCATTTT. It translates to CATSDPGHGNQPQHF.

The DNA of the CDR3 is TGTGCCAGCAGTTTTACAGGGGCGAATGAAAAACTGTTTTTT. The encoded protein is CASSFTGANEKLFF. The rearrangement links TRBV28 to TRBJ1-4; TRBD1 aligns across 7 bases. J lost 5 bases, V lost 3 bases, and 3 bases had no gene match. The CDR3 spans 14 residues. Germline CDR1 reads MDHEN; CDR2 reads SYDVKM.

This clonotype was detected once. A read error is likely, as this CDR3 ends without the conserved phenylalanine or tryptophan. The rearrangement uses TRBV28 and TRBJ1-1; no reliable D call. V was pared by 4 bases and J by 4 bases, with 7 bases between. Germline V gene sequence: CDR1 MDHEN, CDR2 SYDVKM. The CDR3 sequence is 12 residues long. The DNA of the CDR3 is TGTGCCAGCAGTTGGCACCCCACTGAAGCTTTCCTT. This sequence encodes CASSWHPTEAFL.

The chain recombines TRBV19 with TRBJ2-2; 9 bases match TRBD1. The CDR3 spans 16 residues. V was pared by 7 bases and J by 3 bases, with 9 bases of the junction left unmatched. Germline values: CDR1 LNHDA, CDR2 SQIVND (reference sequence). The DNA of the CDR3 is TGTGCCAGTAACGATTTGACAGGGGGTCACACCGGGGAGCTGTTTTTT. Amino acids: CASNDLTGGHTGELFF.

This clonotype was found many times. The V and J genes are TRBV12-3 or TRBV12-4 and TRBJ2-2; 10 bases match TRBD1. V trimming: 6 bases; J trimming: 4 bases; junction bases outside the gene matches: 2. This CDR3 comprises 14 residues. In DNA form, the CDR3 reads TGTGCCAGCAGGACAGGGGGCGGCACCGGGGAGCTGTTTTTT. Translating gives CASRTGGGTGELFF.

This clonotype was seen at least ten times. This chain connects TRBV2 to TRBJ1-5, with TRBD1 matching 7 bases. Germline CDR1 is SNHLY and CDR2 is FYNNEI. V gave up 6 bases and J gave up 2 bases; unmatched junction bases: 4. This CDR3 is 14 amino acids long. For the CDR3, the DNA is TGTGCCAGCAGGTCTCAGGGGGGCAATCAGCCCCAGCATTTT. Amino acids: CASRSQGGNQPQHF. Complete variable domain (other parts from reference TRBV2 and TRBJ1-5): EPEVTQTPSHQVTQMGQEVILRCVPISNHLYFYWYRQILGQKVEFLVSFYNNEISEKSEIFDDQFSVERPDGSNFTLKIRSTKLEDSAMYFCASRSQGGNQPQHFGDGTRLSIL.

This clonotype has ten or more counts. CDR3 DNA: TGTGCCAGCAGCTCAAATGCGGGGGTGAACACTGAAGCTTTCTTT. Translation gives CASSSNAGVNTEAFF. The V call is TRBV5-6, the J call TRBJ1-1; TRBD1 might be the D (5 bases). CDR1 and CDR2 (germline): SGHDT, YYEEEE. This CDR3 is 15 amino acids long. Trimming cost V 3 bases and J 0 bases, with 12 bases left between them.

This clonotype has at least ten counts. V usage is TRBV11-2 and J usage is TRBJ2-1, with D perhaps matching TRBD2 (5 bases). Germline V gives CDR1 SGHAT, CDR2 FQNNGV. V dropped 3 bases and J dropped 8 bases, with 5 bases sitting between them. The CDR3 loop spans 11 amino acids. CDR3 sequence: CASSFGDEQFF. CDR3 DNA: TGTGCCAGCAGCTTCGGGGATGAGCAGTTCTTC.

This clonotype showed up just a few times. This chain joins TRBV12-3 or TRBV12-4 and TRBJ2-2; D is possibly TRBD1 or TRBD2 (5 bases each). Trimming cost V 11 bases and J 6 bases, with 13 bases left between them. This CDR3 is 12 amino acids long. CDR3 DNA: TGTGCCGTTCCGGGACCCCCCGGGGAGCTGTTTTTT. It is translated as CAVPGPPGELFF.

This clonotype was detected ten times or more. V usage is TRBV5-1 and J usage is TRBJ2-2, with unresolved D. V lost 4 bases and J lost 8, with 9 bases in between. In germline, CDR1 is SGHRS, CDR2 YFSETQ. This CDR3 has 12 residues. This CDR3 is CASSPPTGELFF. For the CDR3, the DNA is TGCGCCAGCAGCCCCCCGACTGGGGAGCTGTTTTTT.

The J gene is TRBJ1-1, the V gene TRBV5-6; TRBD1 matches at 8 bases. The germline gives CDR1 SGHDT, CDR2 YYEEEE. The CDR3 totals 14 residues. V dropped 4 bases and J dropped 5; count of bases not matched to a gene: 7. CDR3 in DNA: TGTGCCAGCAGCCGCCTTGGGACAGGTACTGAAGCTTTCTTT. Amino acid sequence: CASSRLGTGTEAFF.

This clonotype has more than one count but fewer than ten. The chain has TRBV5-8 and TRBJ1-4; 11 bases match TRBD1. The germline V gene has CDR1 SGHTS and CDR2 YDEGEE. J lost 8 bases, V lost 4 bases, and 4 bases had no gene match. The CDR3 has 14 amino acids. The CDR3 DNA is TGTGCCAGCAGCATCCGGGACAGGGGGGAAAAACTGTTTTTT. Residues: CASSIRDRGEKLFF. The full variable domain, completed using reference TRBV5-8 and TRBJ1-4, is EAGVTQSPTHLIKTRGQQATLRCSPISGHTSVYWYQQALGLGLQFLLWYDEGEERNRGNFPPRFSGRQFPNYSSELNVNALELEDSALYLCASSIRDRGEKLFFGSGTQLSVL.

There are many counts of this clonotype. The chain joins TRBV3-1 to TRBJ2-7, with a tentative D call TRBD1 (6 bases). Germline V gene data show CDR1 as LGHDT and CDR2 as YNNKEL (reference sequence). Trimming stripped 0 bases from V and 9 bases from J, with 15 bases between. The CDR3 length is 14 residues. The CDR3 sequence: CASSQDRTVGGQYF. The CDR3 DNA sequence: TGTGCCAGCAGCCAAGATAGGACAGTCGGTGGGCAGTACTTC.

The CDR3 is CSARGQPPGELFF. The CDR3 bases are TGCAGTGCTAGGGGGCAGCCCCCCGGGGAGCTGTTTTTT. This chain links TRBV20-1 with TRBJ2-2; the D gene is possibly TRBD1 (5 bases). V gave up 3 bases and J gave up 6 bases, with 11 bases separating them. CDR1 DFQATT and CDR2 SNEGSKA come from the germline V gene (reference sequence). CDR3 length equals 13 residues.

This clonotype was found many times. This chain links TRBV11-2 with TRBJ2-5; D unresolved. With 2 bases removed from V and 4 bases from J, the gap between germline ends came to 17 bases. This CDR3 comprises 16 residues. Germline CDR1 SGHAT, CDR2 FQNNGV. The CDR3 region is CASSLWSPRSRETQYF. The CDR3 DNA reads as TGTGCCAGCAGCTTATGGTCCCCCAGGTCGCGAGAGACCCAGTACTTC.

This clonotype was counted only a few times. This chain joins TRBV20-1 and TRBJ1-5, with TRBD1 identical over 8 bases. Per germline, CDR1 DFQATT and CDR2 SNEGSKA (reference sequence). With 6 bases clipped from V and 0 bases from J, the junction kept 7 bases outside the gene matches. This CDR3 has 15 residues. CDR3 loop: CSAVQGAISNQPQHF. For the CDR3, the DNA is TGCAGTGCCGTTCAGGGGGCCATTAGCAATCAGCCCCAGCATTTT.

V usage is TRBV6-1 and J usage is TRBJ2-7; possibly TRBD1 or TRBD2 for D (7 bases each). CDR3 length: 14 residues. Deletions cut 7 bases from V and 4 bases from J, with 17 bases between. The germline V gene encodes CDR1 MNHNS and CDR2 SASEGT. Written as DNA, the CDR3 is TGTGCCAGCACCGCAGGGGGGGATTCGTACGAGCAGTACTTC. It is translated as CASTAGGDSYEQYF.

This clonotype was picked up many times. V gene TRBV12-3 or TRBV12-4 combines with J gene TRBJ2-3; TRBD2 aligns across 8 bases. Unmatched junction bases numbered 5, after V lost 6 bases and J lost 6 bases. The CDR3 spans 13 residues. CDR3 DNA: TGTGCCAGCAGAACGGGGGGGGGCGATACGCAGTATTTT. Protein product: CASRTGGGDTQYF.

The chain uses TRBV7-2 and TRBJ2-5, with a possible D match to TRBD2 (9 bases). Germline CDR1 reads SGHTA; CDR2 reads FQGNSA. The CDR3 is made up of 19 amino acids. The V gene lost 5 bases and the J gene lost 3 bases, with 28 bases spanning the gap. The CDR3 nucleotides are TGTGCCAGCAGCGGGAGGACAGGGTTGGCTAGCGGGACCAAAGAGACCCAGTACTTC. Translation gives CASSGRTGLASGTKETQYF. Full variable domain (rest looked up from reference TRBV7-2 and TRBJ2-5): GAGVSQSPSNKVTEKGKDVELRCDPISGHTALYWYRQSLGQGLEFLIYFQGNSAPDKSGLPSDRFSAERTGGSVSTLTIQRTQQEDSAVYLCASSGRTGLASGTKETQYFGPGTRLLVL.

This clonotype was observed many times. The chain uses TRBV2 and TRBJ1-6; D unclear. The V and J ends lost 4 bases and 8 bases respectively, with 12 bases between them. The CDR3 is made up of 14 amino acids. The germline V gene has CDR1 SNHLY and CDR2 FYNNEI. The CDR3 coding sequence is TGTGCCAGCAGTGCTGAAGCCGCATATTCACCCCTCCACTTT. It yields the protein CASSAEAAYSPLHF.

The V gene is TRBV25-1, the J gene TRBJ2-5; possible D gene TRBD2, 5 bases. V dropped 4 bases and J dropped 2 bases, with 11 bases sitting between them. CDR1 MGHDK and CDR2 SYGVNS come from the germline V gene. The CDR3 loop spans 14 amino acids. This chain's CDR3 is CASSGPRRQETQYF. The DNA for the CDR3 is TGTGCCAGCAGTGGCCCTCGGAGGCAAGAGACCCAGTACTTC.